What follows is one T cell receptor beta chain and its context. V was clipped by 2 bases and J by 8 bases; unmatched bases: 8. Looked up from germline, CDR1 is SGHVS and CDR2 is FQNEAQ. The CDR3 consists of 15 residues. Profiled with immunoSEQ multiplex PCR; TCRdb holds only in-frame clones, not every one. Of about 22,000 clones detected, 80% to 95% appear once; the ten largest clones hold 9.4%. This specimen belongs to a study of lymphopenia after photon versus proton radiotherapy. The genes are TRBV7-8 and TRBJ2-1; 8 nucleotides align to TRBD2. Sequenced here: peripheral blood, sampled from a patient treated with proton-based radiotherapy. The receptor was derived from a woman aged 65 to 85 with pancreatic cancer. Some clones in this sample may be carry-over from other donors' samples. In DNA, the CDR3 is TGTGCCAGCAGCTTAATGGTAGCGGGATTAGATGAGCAGTTCTTC. Residues: CASSLMVAGLDEQFF.